Below are 26 T cell receptor beta chains sequenced from a single sample in a study of shared clonotypes between healthy human individuals. Naive CD8 populations comprised CD45RO-negative cells positively selected for CCR7, excluding terminally differentiated effector memory CD45RA+ cells. The table came from immunoSEQ multiplex PCR; TCRdb's copy has only in-frame clones and leaves some out. The repertoire holds approximately 600,000 clones, with 85% to 95% as singletons. Sequenced material: naive CD8+ T cells sorted from blood. The receptors were gathered from a woman aged 30 to 39 in good health.

V usage is TRBV27 and J usage is TRBJ2-5; TRBD1 aligns across 10 bases. Matching the DNA end better, TRBJ2-7 makes the J call doubtful. CDR1 is MNHEY, CDR2 SMNVEV, per germline (reference sequence). This CDR3 is 15 amino acids long. CDR3 residues: CASRPTGGVRPEQYF. CDR3 coding DNA: TGTGCCAGCAGGCCGACAGGGGGCGTCCGTCCCGAGCAGTACTTC.

This chain joins TRBV20-1 and TRBJ2-1, with D unresolved. From germline, CDR1 is DFQATT and CDR2 SNEGSKA (reference sequence). Trimming shortened V by 3 bases and J by 7 bases, and 7 bases separated the two germline ends. CDR3 length: 11 amino acids. CDR3 sequence: CSASTWNEQFF. In DNA, the CDR3 is TGCAGTGCTAGCACCTGGAATGAGCAGTTCTTC.

A remark on this clone: Other DNA sequences in the same sample also yield this CDR3. This chain uses TRBV6-5 with TRBJ2-1; 8 bases align to TRBD2. V dropped 2 bases and J dropped 3; count of bases not matched to a gene: 3. The germline V gene has CDR1 MNHEY and CDR2 SVGAGI. The CDR3 is made up of 15 amino acids. CDR3 amino acids: CASSYLSGSYNEQFF. DNA for the CDR3: TGTGCCAGCAGTTACCTCAGCGGGAGCTACAATGAGCAGTTCTTC.

This chain joins TRBV27 and TRBJ1-1; D may be TRBD1 (6 bases). V was pared by 5 bases and J by 0 bases, with 13 bases between. CDR1 is MNHEY and CDR2 is SMNVEV in the germline V gene (reference sequence). This CDR3 has 15 residues. Here the CDR3 DNA reads TGTGCCAGCAGTCTTAACAGGGCCATGAACACTGAAGCTTTCTTT. Encoded protein: CASSLNRAMNTEAFF.

The chain combines TRBV19 with TRBJ2-5; 13 nucleotides agree with TRBD2. The J segment lost 2 bases and the V segment lost 6 bases, leaving 12 bases of the junction unmatched. Germline V gives CDR1 LNHDA, CDR2 SQIVND (reference sequence). CDR3 length equals 18 residues. The CDR3: CASRETSGRWGDQETQYF. CDR3 sequence (DNA): TGTGCCAGTAGGGAGACTAGCGGGAGGTGGGGGGATCAAGAGACCCAGTACTTC.

This chain joins TRBV6-6 and TRBJ1-3; 7 bases are shared with TRBD1. The germline V gene encodes CDR1 MNHNY and CDR2 SVGAGI (reference sequence). V was pared by 7 bases and J by 4 bases, with 7 bases of the junction left unmatched. The CDR3 sequence is 14 residues long. The CDR3 protein is CASIAGTVGNTIYF. In DNA, the CDR3 is TGTGCCAGCATTGCCGGGACAGTCGGAAACACCATATATTTT.

This chain uses TRBV19 with TRBJ2-2; 8 nucleotides agree with TRBD2. The germline V gene encodes CDR1 LNHDA and CDR2 SQIVND (reference sequence). Germline trimming cut 2 bases from V and 0 bases from J; bases unmatched to any gene: 5. This CDR3 has 17 residues. In DNA form, the CDR3 reads TGTGCCAGTAGTATATTAGGCGGGAGGACGAACACCGGGGAGCTGTTTTTT. It specifies CASSILGGRTNTGELFF. Supplemented by reference TRBV19 and TRBJ2-2, the full variable domain reads DGGITQSPKYLFRKEGQNVTLSCEQNLNHDAMYWYRQDPGQGLRLIYYSQIVNDFQKGDIAEGYSVSREKKESFPLTVTSAQKNPTAFYLCASSILGGRTNTGELFFGEGSRLTVL.

The rearrangement uses TRBV28 and TRBJ2-1; no clear D gene. The CDR3 has 12 residues. V was clipped by 3 bases and J by 7 bases, with 7 bases between them. Germline CDR1 MDHEN, CDR2 SYDVKM. CDR3 sequence reads: CASSLIDNEQFF. CDR3 bases: TGTGCCAGCAGTTTGATAGATAATGAGCAGTTCTTC.

The rearrangement joins TRBV5-1 to TRBJ2-7; TRBD2 aligns across 7 bases. Germline V CDR1 and CDR2: SGHRS, YFSETQ. J was trimmed by 5 bases and V by 7 bases; bases with no gene match: 15. The CDR3 spans 15 residues. CDR3 DNA sequence: TGCGCCAGCTCGGGTGGGGAGCGGGAATTAGACGAGCAGTACTTC. This encodes CASSGGERELDEQYF.

The rearrangement links TRBV5-4 to TRBJ1-3; TRBD1 matches 11 bases. The germline V gene has CDR1 SGHNT and CDR2 YYREEE (reference sequence). The CDR3 loop spans 17 amino acids. Trimming took 4 bases from V and 3 from J; bases not matched to a gene: 9. The CDR3 here is CASSTGTGGILGNTIYF. DNA for the CDR3: TGTGCCAGCAGCACCGGGACAGGGGGTATTCTTGGAAACACCATATATTTT.

The chain is built from TRBV7-8 and TRBJ2-7; TRBD2 is a possible D gene (6 bases). V gave up 5 bases and J gave up 4 bases, with 12 bases separating them. Germline values: CDR1 SGHVS, CDR2 FQNEAQ. CDR3 size: 13 residues. The DNA for the CDR3 is TGTGCCAGCAGCCCGGGGGTCAGGTACGAGCAGTACTTC. The encoded protein is CASSPGVRYEQYF. The whole variable domain, filled in from reference TRBV7-8 and TRBJ2-7, reads GAGVSQSPRYKVAKRGQDVALRCDPISGHVSLFWYQQALGQGPEFLTYFQNEAQLDKSGLPSDRFFAERPEGSVSTLKIQRTQQEDSAVYLCASSPGVRYEQYFGPGTRLTVT.

V usage is TRBV15 and J usage is TRBJ2-3, with TRBD1 as a possible D gene (5 bases). Trimming stripped 9 bases from V and 0 bases from J, with 10 bases between. CDR3 length equals 13 residues. The germline V gene has CDR1 LNHNV and CDR2 YYDKDF (reference sequence). CDR3 protein: CATKGRSTDTQYF. CDR3 in DNA: TGTGCCACAAAGGGGCGGAGCACAGATACGCAGTATTTT.

The chain couples TRBV7-8 to TRBJ2-1; 8 bases match TRBD2. The V gene's germline CDR1 is SGHVS and CDR2 FQNEAQ. V trimming: 4 bases; J trimming: 5 bases; junction bases outside the gene matches: 7. The CDR3 runs 15 residues. The CDR3 DNA reads as TGTGCCAGCAGCTCCCCGGGACTAGAGCACAATGAGCAGTTCTTC. It yields the protein CASSSPGLEHNEQFF.

The rearrangement uses TRBV27 and TRBJ1-5; D is ambiguous. Germline CDR1 and CDR2: MNHEY and SMNVEV (reference sequence). The length of the CDR3 is 14 residues. The V and J ends lost 5 bases and 3 bases respectively, with 11 bases between them. The CDR3 here is CASSPGRNNQPQHF. CDR3 in DNA: TGTGCCAGCAGTCCCGGACGGAACAATCAGCCCCAGCATTTT.

The rearrangement joins TRBV5-4 to TRBJ2-7; weak D call: TRBD1 (6 bases). From germline, CDR1 is SGHNT and CDR2 YYREEE (reference sequence). V shed 3 bases and J shed 3 bases, with 13 bases lying between them. The CDR3 totals 14 residues. CDR3 in amino acids: CASSSTGVFYEQYF. CDR3 DNA: TGTGCCAGCAGCTCGACAGGAGTTTTCTACGAGCAGTACTTC.

This clone was seen more than once but under ten times. The V call is TRBV28, the J call TRBJ2-7; unclear D gene. V was cut by 3 bases and J by 7 bases, with 10 bases left in between. Germline CDR1 and CDR2: MDHEN and SYDVKM. The CDR3 consists of 12 residues. In nucleotides, the CDR3 is TGTGCCAGCAGTTTTCCCCCCCGGGAGCAGTACTTC. Its protein is CASSFPPREQYF.

Notes on this clone: Different DNA sequences within this sample yield the same CDR3. The chain joins TRBV28 to TRBJ2-1; D is ambiguous. Trimming left V 2 bases short and J 7 bases short, with 3 bases between. Germline assignment: CDR1 MDHEN and CDR2 SYDVKM. There are 11 residues in the CDR3. This CDR3 is CASSLSNEQFF. CDR3 in DNA: TGTGCCAGCAGTTTAAGTAATGAGCAGTTCTTC.

The chain joins TRBV11-2 to TRBJ2-7, with TRBD2 as a possible D gene (7 bases). The CDR3 consists of 19 residues. CDR1 SGHAT and CDR2 FQNNGV come from the germline V gene. The V end lost 0 bases, the J end lost 0 bases, and 21 bases lay between the germline ends. CDR3 DNA sequence: TGTGCCAGCAGCTTAGATCAAAGTGGGGGGGCCGAACTCTCCTACGAGCAGTACTTC. It encodes CASSLDQSGGAELSYEQYF.

The gene calls are TRBV7-9 and TRBJ1-3; unclear D gene. Germline V lookup: CDR1 SEHNR, CDR2 FQNEAQ (reference sequence). This CDR3 has 12 residues. Trimming took 2 bases from V and 4 from J, leaving 3 bases between them. The DNA of the CDR3 is TGTGCCAGCAGCTTATCGGGAAACACCATATATTTT. Residues: CASSLSGNTIYF.

V usage is TRBV7-2 and J usage is TRBJ2-7, with 9 nucleotides matching TRBD1. Germline V CDR1 and CDR2: SGHTA, FQGNSA. The V and J ends lost 5 bases and 2 bases, in that order; junction bases with no gene match: 7. This CDR3 has 15 amino acids. CDR3 sequence: CASSHGTGRTYEQYF. In DNA form, the CDR3 reads TGTGCCAGCAGCCACGGGACAGGGCGAACCTACGAGCAGTACTTC. The full variable domain, in which reference TRBV7-2 and TRBJ2-7 provide the parts outside the CDR3, is GAGVSQSPSNKVTEKGKDVELRCDPISGHTALYWYRQSLGQGLEFLIYFQGNSAPDKSGLPSDRFSAERTGGSVSTLTIQRTQQEDSAVYLCASSHGTGRTYEQYFGPGTRLTVT.

The chain uses TRBV28 and TRBJ2-7; D may be TRBD2 (5 bases). Germline V lookup: CDR1 MDHEN, CDR2 SYDVKM. The CDR3 length is 15 residues. The V gene lost 6 bases and the J gene lost 3 bases, with 18 bases spanning the gap. CDR3 sequence (DNA): TGTGCCAGCAGCGTCACACCGGGATCGAGCTACGAGCAGTACTTC. Translated, it gives CASSVTPGSSYEQYF.

This sequence joins TRBV27 and TRBJ2-6, with D perhaps matching TRBD2 (5 bases). The ends were cut back, 0 bases at V and 0 bases at J, with 12 bases in the middle. Germline CDR1 reads MNHEY; CDR2 reads SMNVEV (reference sequence). This CDR3 region has 18 residues. CDR3 sequence reads: CASSLSGFDYSGANVLTF. CDR3 sequence (DNA): TGTGCCAGCAGTTTATCAGGTTTTGACTACTCTGGGGCCAACGTCCTGACTTTC.

The gene calls are TRBV7-7 and TRBJ2-7; 7 bases map to TRBD1. Per germline, CDR1 SSHAT and CDR2 FNYEAQ (reference sequence). V was pared by 1 base and J by 6 bases, with 3 bases of the junction left unmatched. The CDR3 runs to 13 residues. As DNA, the CDR3 is TGTGCCAGCAGCTTAGGACAGGGTTTCGAGCAGTACTTC. Encoded protein: CASSLGQGFEQYF.

The J gene is TRBJ2-5, the V gene TRBV5-6; a weak D match, TRBD1 (6 bases). This CDR3 has 13 residues. Germline V lookup: CDR1 SGHDT, CDR2 YYEEEE. V lost 4 bases and J 3 bases, leaving 10 bases between the germline ends. CDR3 residues: CASSTGTKETQYF. DNA for the CDR3: TGTGCCAGCAGCACTGGGACAAAAGAGACCCAGTACTTC.

The rearrangement uses TRBV27 and TRBJ2-1, with a tentative D call TRBD2 (5 bases). V gave up 6 bases and J gave up 8 bases, with 20 bases separating them. This CDR3 spans 15 amino acids. Germline CDR1 is MNHEY and CDR2 is SMNVEV (reference sequence). In DNA form, the CDR3 reads TGTGCCAGCAGAGGAGGAGACTGGATTTATGATGAGCAGTTCTTC. Amino acids: CASRGGDWIYDEQFF.

The rearrangement links TRBV2 to TRBJ2-3; 7 bases map to TRBD1. Losses at the gene ends were 4 bases for V and 3 bases for J; bases not matched to a gene: 4. The germline V gene has CDR1 SNHLY and CDR2 FYNNEI. There are 14 residues in the CDR3. CDR3 amino acids: CASSGYRGTDTQYF. Here the CDR3 DNA reads TGTGCCAGCAGTGGATACAGGGGAACAGATACGCAGTATTTT.